This entry features one T cell receptor beta chain sequence. The record originates from a study of T cell repertoires in ileal Crohn's disease. Study at large: At surgery, 35% to 40% of patients smoked, with median disease duration roughly 8.3 years. From the resection specimen's proximal margin, biopsies were taken as MI.

Time point described: proximal margin of the surgical specimen (macroscopically non-inflamed). In germline, CDR1 is SGHDT, CDR2 YYEEEE. Trimming took 5 bases from V and 4 from J, leaving 19 bases between them. The CDR3 consists of 17 residues. The method was immunoSEQ multiplex PCR; TCRdb's version includes in-frame clones alone and lacks a portion of them. The profile shows approximately 3,200 clones, roughly three quarters of them singletons. The specimen was ileal tissue. The chain couples TRBV5-6 to TRBJ2-6; the D is unclear. This sequence was found in an adult with Crohn's disease. CDR3 in DNA: TGTGCCAGCAGTAAGCTTGACTCGGGTGCCGGGGCCAACGTCCTGACTTTC. Translation: CASSKLDSGAGANVLTF.